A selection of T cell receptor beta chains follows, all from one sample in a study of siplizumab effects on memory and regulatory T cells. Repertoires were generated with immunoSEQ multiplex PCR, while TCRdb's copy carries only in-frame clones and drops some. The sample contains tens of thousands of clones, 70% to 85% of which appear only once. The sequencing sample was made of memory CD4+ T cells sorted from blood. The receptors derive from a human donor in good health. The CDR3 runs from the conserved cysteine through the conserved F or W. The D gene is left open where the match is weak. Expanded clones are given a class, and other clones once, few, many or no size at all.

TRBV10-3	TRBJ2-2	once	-	TGTGCCATGCGCTGGACAGAGGACACCGGGGAGCTGTTTTTT	CAMRWTEDTGELFF
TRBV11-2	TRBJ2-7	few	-	TGTGCCAGCAGCCCCCCGTACAGGTACGAGCAGTACTTC	CASSPPYRYEQYF
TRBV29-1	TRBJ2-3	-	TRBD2	TGCAGCGTTGAATATATGGCTAGCGGGGAGGCGGATACGCAGTATTTT	CSVEYMASGEADTQYF
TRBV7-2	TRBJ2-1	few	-	TGTGCCAGCAGCTTAGAAGATTTCAATGAGCAGTTCTTC	CASSLEDFNEQFF
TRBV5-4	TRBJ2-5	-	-	TGTGCCAGCAGCTTAGTCCCCGCGGAGACCCAGTACTTC	CASSLVPAETQYF
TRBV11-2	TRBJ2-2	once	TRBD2	TGTGCCAGCAGATCGACTAGCGGGGGGGACACCGGGGAGCTGTTTTTT	CASRSTSGGDTGELFF
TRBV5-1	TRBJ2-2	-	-	TGCGCCAGCAGCTCAGCAGCCCGGAACACCGGGGAGCTGTTTTTT	CASSSAARNTGELFF
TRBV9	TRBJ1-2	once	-	TGTGCCAGCAGCGTGGACACTTCTAACTATGGCTACACCTTC	CASSVDTSNYGYTF
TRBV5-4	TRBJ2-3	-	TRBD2	TGTGCCAGCAGCTCCACTAGCGGCGGGGGTACGCAGTATTTT	CASSSTSGGGTQYF
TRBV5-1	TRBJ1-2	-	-	TGCGCCAGCAGCTTGGGGGGATCAAACTATGGCTACACCTTC	CASSLGGSNYGYTF
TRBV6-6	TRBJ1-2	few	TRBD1	TGTGCCAGCAGGGGAGGACAAGGGCTACAGGGGGCCTTC	CASRGGQGLQGAF
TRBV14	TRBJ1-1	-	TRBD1	TGTGCCAGCGGCGGACAGGGAGGGACTGAAGCTTTCTTT	CASGGQGGTEAFF
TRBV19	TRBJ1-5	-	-	TGTGCCAGTACCATCTTGGGGGAAGGGGGGAATCAGCCCCAGCATTTT	CASTILGEGGNQPQHF
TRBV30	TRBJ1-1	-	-	TGTGCCTGGAGGGTTAATACTGAAGCTTTCTTT	CAWRVNTEAFF
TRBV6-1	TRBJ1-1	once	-	TGTGCCAGCAGTCAGAGGGGGAACACTGAAGCTTTCTTT	CASSQRGNTEAFF
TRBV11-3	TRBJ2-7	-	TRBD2	TGTGCCAGCAGCCATAGGGCTAGCGGGTACTACGAGCAGTACTTC	CASSHRASGYYEQYF
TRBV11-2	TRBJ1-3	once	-	TGTGCCAGCAGCGCAAACCCTGGCTCTGGAAACACCATATATTTT	CASSANPGSGNTIYF